This T cell receptor (beta chain) emerged from a study of blood T cell repertoires in COVID-19. Looked up from germline, CDR1 is MNHEY and CDR2 is SVGAGI. The CDR3 loop spans 15 amino acids. V trimming: 6 bases; J trimming: 4 bases; junction bases outside the gene matches: 6. Here immunoSEQ multiplex PCR was the method, and the copy in TCRdb shows in-frame clones only, minus some. The table shows around 130,000 clones, with 80% to 90% occurring only once. V and J are TRBV6-5 and TRBJ2-5, with 12 nucleotides matching TRBD2. This receptor was identified in a middle-aged man with acute or convalescent COVID-19. Sequencing input: peripheral blood. In nucleotides, the CDR3 is TGTGCCAGCAGATCCCTAGCGGGGGGGGGAGAGACCCAGTACTTC. It yields the protein CASRSLAGGGETQYF.